Presented here are 10 T cell receptor beta chains from one specimen sequenced in a study of OX40 agonist ivuxolimab in advanced cancers. Produced via immunoSEQ multiplex PCR; TCRdb's table is partial and in-frame only. This sample yields over 55,000 clones, of which over 80% are seen a single time; roughly 1.8% belongs to the top ten. The sample in question was CD4+ or CD8+ T cells sorted from blood, obtained in a trial of the OX40 agonist ivuxolimab. These receptor sequences come from an adult with an advanced solid tumor such as melanoma, head and neck, liver or kidney cancer.

The chain has TRBV7-2 and TRBJ2-7; 8 nucleotides agree with TRBD1. Trimming cost V 1 base and J 3 bases; bases outside gene matches: 2. Germline CDR1 reads SGHTA; CDR2 reads FQGNSA. This CDR3 has 14 residues. As DNA, the CDR3 is TGTGCCAGCAGCTTAGAACAGGGGGTCTACGAGCAGTACTTC. This encodes CASSLEQGVYEQYF.

This rearrangement joins TRBV5-1 to TRBJ2-3; 7 nucleotides match TRBD2. The CDR3 totals 19 residues. Unmatched junction bases numbered 17, after V lost 4 bases and J lost 0 bases. The germline gives CDR1 SGHRS, CDR2 YFSETQ. As DNA, the CDR3 is TGCGCCAGCAGCCCCTCTTCGGCCCTAGCGGAGGCTAGCACAGATACGCAGTATTTT. It codes for CASSPSSALAEASTDTQYF.

The rearrangement joins TRBV27 to TRBJ1-2; TRBD1 matches 7 bases. CDR3 length equals 13 residues. Germline-derived CDR1 and CDR2 are MNHEY and SMNVEV (reference sequence). V dropped 4 bases and J dropped 5; count of bases not matched to a gene: 4. The CDR3 loop reads CASSSTGLYGYTF. CDR3 DNA sequence: TGTGCCAGCAGTTCGACAGGGTTGTATGGCTACACCTTC.

The chain has TRBV10-3 and TRBJ2-2; D not certain. V was trimmed by 0 bases and J by 7 bases, leaving 6 bases between them. The CDR3 covers 13 residues. Germline CDR1 ENHRY, CDR2 SYGVKD. DNA of the CDR3: TGTGCCATCAGTGAGTCAACAGTCGGGGAGCTGTTTTTT. It specifies CAISESTVGELFF.

The CDR3 DNA sequence: TGTGCCAGCAGTGAAAGGGCAGGGGGCGTATATGGCTACACCTTC. This encodes CASSERAGGVYGYTF. The V call is TRBV2, the J call TRBJ1-2, with TRBD1 identical over 8 bases. V lost 2 bases to trimming and J lost 5 bases; unmatched junction nucleotides: 7. Germline V lookup: CDR1 SNHLY, CDR2 FYNNEI. The CDR3 is 15 residues long.

The table lists this clone with a count of one. The chain uses TRBV25-1 and TRBJ2-1, with 10 bases matching TRBD2. V lost 1 base and J lost 9; bases outside the gene matches: 9. From germline, CDR1 is MGHDK and CDR2 SYGVNS. This CDR3 has 16 residues. In nucleotides, the CDR3 is TGTGCCAGCAGTGAATCGTGGCTAGCGGGAGCCACTGAGCAGTTCTTC. Translated: CASSESWLAGATEQFF.

The V gene is TRBV15, the J gene TRBJ2-1; 9 nucleotides line up with TRBD1. Germline CDR1 LNHNV, CDR2 YYDKDF (reference sequence). Unmatched junction bases numbered 7, after V lost 6 bases and J lost 4 bases. The CDR3 contains 15 residues. In DNA form, the CDR3 reads TGTGCCACCAGGTCCGGGACAGGGACATACAATGAGCAGTTCTTC. The encoded protein is CATRSGTGTYNEQFF.

V and J are TRBV27 and TRBJ1-2, with 8 nucleotides matching TRBD1. Trimming at V came to 5 bases and at J to 8 bases, leaving 16 bases not matched to a gene. In germline, CDR1 is MNHEY, CDR2 SMNVEV (reference sequence). The CDR3 is 16 residues long. The CDR3 is CASSPIGGQGASGYTF. In DNA, the CDR3 is TGTGCCAGCAGTCCCATTGGAGGGCAGGGGGCTAGCGGCTACACCTTC.

The chain uses TRBV30 and TRBJ1-2; 8 positions match TRBD1. V shed 6 bases, J shed 4 bases, and the junction held 10 bases outside the gene matches. The CDR3 is made up of 14 amino acids. Per germline, CDR1 GTSNPN and CDR2 SVGIG (reference sequence). The CDR3 DNA reads TGTGCCTGCACCGAACAGGGGGGCTTCTATGGCTACACCTTC. Translating gives CACTEQGGFYGYTF.

The chain has TRBV30 and TRBJ2-7; D may correspond to TRBD1 or TRBD2 (5 bases each). Trimming cost V 3 bases and J 4 bases, with 16 bases left between them. The CDR3 length is 14 residues. CDR1 is GTSNPN, CDR2 SVGIG, per germline (reference sequence). The CDR3 DNA reads as TGTGCCTGGAGCCGACTCCCAGGGACGTACGAGCAGTACTTC. Protein product: CAWSRLPGTYEQYF.